These 23 T cell receptor beta chains originate from one sample sequenced in a study of CD8+ T cells in alopecia areata. Sequencing used cDNA as its template, made by extracting RNA and reverse transcribing it. Libraries were prepared by immunoSEQ multiplex PCR; TCRdb keeps only in-frame clonotypes and omits some of them. Of fewer than 150,000 clones listed, 82% were seen once; the top ten hold around 25%. Described treatment: oral pan-JAK inhibitor, 5-10 mg twice daily. Sample: CD8+ T cells sorted from blood, taken at week 4, from a patient treated with tofacitinib. These receptors came from a human donor with alopecia areata.

The chain uses TRBV29-1 and TRBJ1-1; perhaps TRBD1 as D (6 bases). V was clipped by 4 bases and J by 9 bases, with 30 bases between them. The germline V gene encodes CDR1 SQVTM and CDR2 ANQGSEA. The CDR3 consists of 17 residues. The chain's CDR3 is CSVAGVRGDSRRVKAFF. CDR3 bases: TGCAGCGTTGCAGGGGTAAGGGGTGACTCTAGGAGGGTCAAAGCTTTCTTT.

The genes are TRBV7-2 and TRBJ2-3; tentative D call: TRBD1 (5 bases). The length of the CDR3 is 15 residues. Germline V lookup: CDR1 SGHTA, CDR2 FQGNSA. Trimming removed 1 base at V and 3 bases at J, with 11 bases between. DNA of the CDR3: TGTGCCAGCAGCTTAGGAGTTGCAGGGACAGATACGCAGTATTTT. This translates into CASSLGVAGTDTQYF.

This rearrangement joins TRBV9 to TRBJ1-2, with a tentative D call TRBD1 (5 bases). V was cut by 3 bases and J by 12 bases, with 15 bases left in between. The CDR3 has 12 amino acids. Germline CDR1 SGDLS, CDR2 YYNGEE. The CDR3 region has the DNA TGTGCCAGCAGCGCTACAGGACTTCCCAACACCTTC. Its protein is CASSATGLPNTF.

Concerning this clone itself: The sample carries other DNA sequences with the same CDR3. The V gene is TRBV27, the J gene TRBJ2-7, with TRBD2 as a possible D gene (7 bases). The CDR3 length is 14 residues. The V and J ends lost 2 bases and 5 bases respectively, with 13 bases between them. CDR1 and CDR2 from the germline V gene are MNHEY and SMNVEV (reference sequence). Here the CDR3 reads CASSLRGGPNEQYF. For the CDR3, the DNA is TGTGCCAGCAGTTTAAGGGGGGGCCCGAACGAGCAGTACTTC.

This clone was seen a handful of times. Written as DNA, the CDR3 is TGTGCCAGCAGCTCGAGCGGGACTAGCACAGATACGCAGTATTTT. Protein: CASSSSGTSTDTQYF. J is TRBJ2-3 and V is TRBV7-9; TRBD2 agrees at 7 bases. The germline CDR1 and CDR2 sequences are SEHNR and FQNEAQ (reference sequence). The CDR3 loop spans 15 amino acids. V lost 4 bases to trimming and J lost 0 bases; unmatched junction nucleotides: 4.

This chain links TRBV5-1 with TRBJ2-3, with D perhaps matching TRBD1 (6 bases). V was cut by 0 bases and J by 5 bases, with 19 bases left in between. CDR1 is SGHRS and CDR2 is YFSETQ in the germline V gene. The CDR3 totals 17 residues. The DNA of the CDR3 is TGCGCCAGCAGCTTGGCGGGGACAACAGTCTATCTAGATACGCAGTATTTT. This sequence encodes CASSLAGTTVYLDTQYF.

V gene TRBV4-3 combines with J gene TRBJ2-7; D not resolved. This CDR3 contains 16 residues. The V end was cut by 3 bases, the J end by 7 bases, with 22 bases between. CDR1 is LGHNA, CDR2 YSLEER, per germline. The CDR3 region has the DNA TGCGCCAGCAGCCATAGGGCGTTCCTTCATCGACGAGAGCAGTACTTC. This sequence encodes CASSHRAFLHRREQYF.

V usage is TRBV4-1 and J usage is TRBJ2-2, with TRBD2 matching over 9 bases. This CDR3 comprises 16 residues. The germline gives CDR1 MGHRA, CDR2 YSYEKL. V shed 3 bases and J 1 base; nucleotides not matched to a gene: 3. CDR3 amino acids: CASSQVSGGNTGELFF. The CDR3 DNA reads as TGCGCCAGCAGCCAGGTTAGCGGGGGGAACACCGGGGAGCTGTTTTTT.

The CDR3 sequence: CASSLGVTSTDTQYF. CDR3 sequence (DNA): TGTGCCAGCAGCTTGGGTGTGACTAGCACAGATACGCAGTATTTT. The J gene is TRBJ2-3, the V gene TRBV5-4; no firm D call. This CDR3 has 15 residues. Per germline, CDR1 SGHNT and CDR2 YYREEE (reference sequence). V was shortened by 0 bases and J by 0 bases, with 8 bases between the two germline ends.

The CDR3 DNA is TGCAGCGTTGAAGTCTCAGGGGCTAACTATGGCTACACCTTC. Translating it yields CSVEVSGANYGYTF. The genes are TRBV29-1 and TRBJ1-2, with D possibly matching TRBD1 (6 bases). The ends were cut back, 1 base at V and 0 bases at J, with 9 bases in the middle. This CDR3 is 14 amino acids long. From germline, CDR1 is SQVTM and CDR2 ANQGSEA.

This sequence joins TRBV11-2 and TRBJ2-1, with 7 bases that match TRBD1. J was trimmed by 0 bases and V by 6 bases; bases with no gene match: 2. The CDR3 is made up of 14 amino acids. Looked up from germline, CDR1 is SGHAT and CDR2 is FQNNGV. CDR3: CASRGTASYNEQFF. CDR3 bases: TGTGCCAGCAGGGGGACAGCCTCCTACAATGAGCAGTTCTTC.

The chain links TRBV9 to TRBJ2-1; no definite D call. Looked up from germline, CDR1 is SGDLS and CDR2 is YYNGEE. V lost 5 bases to trimming and J lost 5 bases, with 11 bases between them. The CDR3 is made up of 13 amino acids. The CDR3 protein is CASRPARDNEQFF. In nucleotides, the CDR3 is TGTGCCAGCAGACCGGCTAGGGACAATGAGCAGTTCTTC.

The rearrangement links TRBV27 to TRBJ1-2, with D tentatively TRBD1 (6 bases). Germline-derived CDR1 and CDR2 are MNHEY and SMNVEV (reference sequence). This CDR3 has 15 residues. Trimming cost V 5 bases and J 0 bases, with 13 bases left between them. The CDR3 region has the DNA TGTGCCAGCAGTCCAATAGGACAGACTAACTATGGCTACACCTTC. This gives the protein CASSPIGQTNYGYTF.

The chain combines TRBV30 with TRBJ2-3; no reliable D call. Germline V gene data show CDR1 as GTSNPN and CDR2 as SVGIG (reference sequence). This CDR3 comprises 14 residues. V was trimmed by 0 bases and J by 2 bases, leaving 9 bases between them. DNA of the CDR3: TGTGCCTGGAGTGTACTCGGGTACACAGATACGCAGTATTTT. Translating it yields CAWSVLGYTDTQYF.

This clone has a single count. The V call is TRBV5-1, the J call TRBJ2-1, with D possibly matching TRBD1 (5 bases). Germline V CDR1 and CDR2: SGHRS, YFSETQ. The CDR3 has 15 amino acids. V was shortened by 1 base and J by 7 bases, with 15 bases between the two germline ends. The CDR3 DNA is TGCGCCAGCAGCTTGAGTCAGGGTCTATCGAATGAGCAGTTCTTC. Amino acids: CASSLSQGLSNEQFF.

This rearrangement joins TRBV7-8 to TRBJ1-3; no definite D call. The CDR3 consists of 16 residues. Trimming shortened V by 5 bases and J by 0 bases, and 14 bases separated the two germline ends. In germline, CDR1 is SGHVS, CDR2 FQNEAQ. The CDR3 loop is CASSPSHMSSGNTIYF. CDR3 nucleotide sequence: TGTGCCAGCAGCCCGTCGCATATGAGCTCTGGAAACACCATATATTTT.

The CDR3 region is CAISEKRERTGELFF. CDR3 nucleotides: TGTGCCATCAGTGAGAAAAGGGAGCGCACCGGGGAGCTGTTTTTT. The chain has TRBV10-3 and TRBJ2-2; D might be TRBD2 (5 bases). The V end was cut by 2 bases, the J end by 4 bases, with 11 bases between. Germline V gene data show CDR1 as ENHRY and CDR2 as SYGVKD. The CDR3 totals 15 residues.

This clone showed up just once. The rearrangement links TRBV29-1 to TRBJ1-1; weak D call: TRBD1 (6 bases). V lost 7 bases to trimming and J lost 3 bases, with 15 bases between them. CDR1 and CDR2 (germline): SQVTM, ANQGSEA. The CDR3 sequence is 13 residues long. For the CDR3, the DNA is TGCAGCGACTTGACAGGAGAGTACACTGAAGCTTTCTTT. Translated: CSDLTGEYTEAFF. Full variable domain (remainder filled in from reference TRBV29-1 and TRBJ1-1): SAVISQKPSRDICQRGTSLTIQCQVDSQVTMMFWYRQQPGQSLTLIATANQGSEATYESGFVIDKFPISRPNLTFSTLTVSNMSPEDSSIYLCSDLTGEYTEAFFGQGTRLTVV.

The chain couples TRBV29-1 to TRBJ2-2; D unresolved. This CDR3 is built from 11 residues. CDR1 and CDR2 (germline): SQVTM, ANQGSEA. V was trimmed by 1 base and J by 6 bases, leaving 3 bases between them. CDR3 sequence (DNA): TGCAGCGTTGAAGGGGCCGGGGAGCTGTTTTTT. As protein: CSVEGAGELFF.

The genes are TRBV4-3 and TRBJ2-1; 9 nucleotides align to TRBD1. The CDR3 loop spans 15 amino acids. With 5 bases clipped from V and 8 bases from J, the junction kept 10 bases outside the gene matches. The germline CDR1 and CDR2 sequences are LGHNA and YSLEER. Written as DNA, the CDR3 is TGCGCCAGCAGCAAGGGGGACAGGGACGAAGATGAGCAGTTCTTC. This encodes CASSKGDRDEDEQFF.

The chain couples TRBV5-5 to TRBJ1-1; possible D gene TRBD1, 5 bases. The CDR3 runs 14 residues. The V end was cut by 4 bases, the J end by 1 base, with 11 bases between. Germline CDR1 is SGHKS and CDR2 is YYEKEE (reference sequence). This CDR3 reads CASSRTDRNTEAFF. CDR3 nucleotide sequence: TGTGCCAGCAGCCGAACTGACAGGAACACTGAAGCTTTCTTT.

The chain employs TRBV14 and TRBJ2-3; 10 nucleotides align to TRBD2. The CDR3 covers 15 residues. Germline CDR1 reads SGHDN; CDR2 reads FVKESK. The V segment lost 4 bases and the J segment 2 bases; nucleotides outside the gene matches: 3. CDR3 sequence: CASSPLAGTTDTQYF. As DNA, the CDR3 is TGTGCCAGCAGCCCACTAGCGGGAACCACAGATACGCAGTATTTT.

The chain combines TRBV25-1 with TRBJ2-5; D is undetermined. CDR3 length equals 14 residues. Trimming shortened V by 1 base and J by 1 base, and 7 bases separated the two germline ends. Germline values: CDR1 MGHDK, CDR2 SYGVNS. The CDR3 region is CASSELGLQETQYF. In DNA, the CDR3 is TGTGCCAGCAGTGAATTGGGCCTCCAAGAGACCCAGTACTTC.